This TCR beta chain was documented in a study of blood T cell repertoires in COVID-19. Study-level background: The study counted Cohort 3 donors as recovered given two negative PCRs, clearance, or symptom resolution.

Here immunoSEQ multiplex PCR was the method, and the copy in TCRdb shows in-frame clones only, minus some. The sample yields 210,000 or so clones, roughly 90% seen once. The germline V gene encodes CDR1 LGHNT and CDR2 FRNRAP. Trimming pared 1 base from V and 3 bases from J, leaving 13 bases between. The CDR3 has 16 amino acids. This TCR derives from a woman in her 50s in a cohort exposed to, infected with or recovered from COVID-19 (not recorded which). Material for sequencing was PBMCs or T cells enriched from blood (not recorded which). The gene calls are TRBV12-5 and TRBJ1-5; D gene ambiguous. The CDR3 region is CASGLGFSGLNQPQHF. The DNA of the CDR3 is TGTGCTAGTGGTTTGGGATTTTCAGGCCTCAATCAGCCCCAGCATTTT.